Listed below are T cell receptor beta chains from one sample, sequenced in a study of T-cell reconstitution after alpha-beta-depleted transplantation in children. MiXCR, applied by TCRdb to the PCR reads, yields one record per CDR3 protein. The sample has hundreds of thousands of distinct CDR3 sequences, about 23% seen once. The input for sequencing was PBMCs, mostly from graft donor cells, taken 360 days after TCRalphabeta/CD19-depleted stem cell transplant. The receptors shown here come from a boy under two years old who had a stem cell transplant for acute myeloid leukemia, so the T cells may come from the graft donor. The CDR3 runs from the conserved cysteine through the conserved F or W. Each record gives: clone size, V gene, J gene, CDR3 protein. For some rows the clone size is stated as once, few or many, or as a class when expanded; others skip it.

abundance: .
v_gene: TRBV28
j_gene: TRBJ2-2
CDR3aa: CASRSGQPRGTGELFF

abundance: .
v_gene: TRBV5-1
j_gene: TRBJ2-2
CDR3aa: CASSLGRHRLNTGELFF

abundance: .
v_gene: TRBV6-2/TRBV6-3
j_gene: TRBJ2-7
CDR3aa: CASSYSGHPPYEQYF

abundance: .
v_gene: TRBV6-1
j_gene: TRBJ2-7
CDR3aa: CASSAAGTGWYEQYF

abundance: once
v_gene: TRBV10-2
j_gene: TRBJ1-1
CDR3aa: CASSERGGTIPNTEAFF

abundance: many
v_gene: TRBV5-1
j_gene: TRBJ2-3
CDR3aa: CASSLGDLGDTQYF

abundance: few
v_gene: TRBV7-2
j_gene: TRBJ2-7
CDR3aa: CASSLEVGSYEQYF

abundance: few
v_gene: TRBV12-3/TRBV12-4
j_gene: TRBJ1-4
CDR3aa: CASSIRDSPTNEKLFF

abundance: .
v_gene: TRBV19
j_gene: TRBJ2-7
CDR3aa: CASSIAPIYEQYF

abundance: few
v_gene: TRBV5-6
j_gene: TRBJ2-1
CDR3aa: CASSPKSSGVYNEQFF

abundance: .
v_gene: TRBV29-1
j_gene: TRBJ2-5
CDR3aa: CSVEDRLGRGVQETQYF

abundance: .
v_gene: TRBV4-3
j_gene: TRBJ2-1
CDR3aa: CASSQEARGGGGYEQFF

abundance: few
v_gene: TRBV20-1
j_gene: TRBJ1-4
CDR3aa: CSADRQGGNEKLFF

abundance: many
v_gene: TRBV7-2
j_gene: TRBJ2-1
CDR3aa: CASSPQRQVVVNEQFF

abundance: few
v_gene: TRBV10-3
j_gene: TRBJ1-1
CDR3aa: CAISRTANTEAFF

abundance: many
v_gene: TRBV29-1
j_gene: TRBJ2-1
CDR3aa: CSVESGLAETYNEQFF

abundance: .
v_gene: TRBV6-1
j_gene: TRBJ1-1
CDR3aa: CASTGQMNTEAFF

abundance: many
v_gene: TRBV6-5
j_gene: TRBJ2-7
CDR3aa: CASSYFGQGERPGAYEQYF

abundance: many
v_gene: TRBV20-1
j_gene: TRBJ2-1
CDR3aa: CSASGLPSGGYNEQFF

abundance: few
v_gene: TRBV6-5
j_gene: TRBJ2-7
CDR3aa: CASSYRGQGRGYEQYF

abundance: once
v_gene: TRBV6-1
j_gene: TRBJ2-7
CDR3aa: CASSTRDRSREQYF

abundance: .
v_gene: TRBV20-1
j_gene: TRBJ1-4
CDR3aa: CSAPGQSTNEKLFF

abundance: .
v_gene: TRBV6-1
j_gene: TRBJ2-5
CDR3aa: CARPGLAGSQETQYF

abundance: few
v_gene: TRBV29-1
j_gene: TRBJ2-3
CDR3aa: CSVLGRGTDTQYF

abundance: .
v_gene: TRBV12-3/TRBV12-4
j_gene: TRBJ2-3
CDR3aa: CASRGTGMHTQYF

abundance: many
v_gene: TRBV29-1
j_gene: TRBJ2-4
CDR3aa: CSVESDPNIQYF

abundance: few
v_gene: TRBV15
j_gene: TRBJ2-4
CDR3aa: CATSSLTWGDPVAKNIQYF

abundance: .
v_gene: TRBV6-1
j_gene: TRBJ1-4
CDR3aa: CASRPQGSTNEKLFF

abundance: many
v_gene: TRBV10-2
j_gene: TRBJ1-3
CDR3aa: CASSLRGAGQRSGNTIYF

abundance: .
v_gene: TRBV20-1
j_gene: TRBJ2-3
CDR3aa: CSATSLDTQYF

abundance: .
v_gene: TRBV7-3
j_gene: TRBJ2-2
CDR3aa: CASSADRNTGELFF

abundance: many
v_gene: TRBV20-1
j_gene: TRBJ2-1
CDR3aa: CSARAGAILAGGYYNEQFF

abundance: many
v_gene: TRBV20-1
j_gene: TRBJ2-1
CDR3aa: CSAPKRGGQYEQFF

abundance: few
v_gene: TRBV6-5
j_gene: TRBJ2-1
CDR3aa: CASSYSGRGWDEQFF

abundance: few
v_gene: TRBV7-3
j_gene: TRBJ2-1
CDR3aa: CASSPTRSSYNEQFF

abundance: .
v_gene: TRBV5-1
j_gene: TRBJ1-1
CDR3aa: CASSDPTGTTSEAFF

abundance: many
v_gene: TRBV10-3
j_gene: TRBJ2-1
CDR3aa: CAISEGGNEQFF

abundance: .
v_gene: TRBV28
j_gene: TRBJ2-1
CDR3aa: CASSSLVNNEQFF

abundance: .
v_gene: TRBV27
j_gene: TRBJ2-3
CDR3aa: CASSSRPDTQYF

abundance: .
v_gene: TRBV20-1
j_gene: TRBJ2-1
CDR3aa: CSARSRTGWDNEQFF

abundance: many
v_gene: TRBV6-5
j_gene: TRBJ2-3
CDR3aa: CASSSLDRGTDTQYF

abundance: many
v_gene: TRBV4-1
j_gene: TRBJ1-2
CDR3aa: CASSQEMADPLYGYTF

abundance: many
v_gene: TRBV6-5
j_gene: TRBJ1-1
CDR3aa: CASSYGQNTEAFF

abundance: few
v_gene: TRBV4-2
j_gene: TRBJ2-3
CDR3aa: CASSNILQGGSKDTQYF

abundance: .
v_gene: TRBV5-5
j_gene: TRBJ2-3
CDR3aa: CASSFMGSHTDTQYF

abundance: .
v_gene: TRBV12-3/TRBV12-4
j_gene: TRBJ1-5
CDR3aa: CASSTLTALSQPQHF

abundance: .
v_gene: TRBV20-1
j_gene: TRBJ2-3
CDR3aa: CSASRTSTDTQYF

abundance: .
v_gene: TRBV3-1
j_gene: TRBJ2-1
CDR3aa: CATSQAGGVDEQFF

abundance: .
v_gene: TRBV12-5
j_gene: TRBJ2-5
CDR3aa: CASGLLAGARETQYF

abundance: .
v_gene: TRBV10-3
j_gene: TRBJ1-1
CDR3aa: CATGQPNTEAFF

abundance: many
v_gene: TRBV20-1
j_gene: TRBJ1-5
CDR3aa: CSARGRFYSNQPQHF

abundance: few
v_gene: TRBV20-1
j_gene: TRBJ1-1
CDR3aa: CSANIEENTEAFF

abundance: many
v_gene: TRBV7-2
j_gene: TRBJ2-3
CDR3aa: CASSFGEGSTDTQYF

abundance: many
v_gene: TRBV24-1
j_gene: TRBJ2-5
CDR3aa: CATTGPGQQETQYF

abundance: .
v_gene: TRBV29-1
j_gene: TRBJ1-1
CDR3aa: CSVGSKRQMNTEAFF

abundance: .
v_gene: TRBV6-2/TRBV6-3
j_gene: TRBJ2-3
CDR3aa: CASRGPTRGTDTQYF

abundance: .
v_gene: TRBV10-3
j_gene: TRBJ2-5
CDR3aa: CAISDGYQETQYF

abundance: many
v_gene: TRBV5-1
j_gene: TRBJ2-2
CDR3aa: CASSLDRASHYTGELFF

abundance: many
v_gene: TRBV7-2
j_gene: TRBJ1-2
CDR3aa: CASSTDGSNYGYTF